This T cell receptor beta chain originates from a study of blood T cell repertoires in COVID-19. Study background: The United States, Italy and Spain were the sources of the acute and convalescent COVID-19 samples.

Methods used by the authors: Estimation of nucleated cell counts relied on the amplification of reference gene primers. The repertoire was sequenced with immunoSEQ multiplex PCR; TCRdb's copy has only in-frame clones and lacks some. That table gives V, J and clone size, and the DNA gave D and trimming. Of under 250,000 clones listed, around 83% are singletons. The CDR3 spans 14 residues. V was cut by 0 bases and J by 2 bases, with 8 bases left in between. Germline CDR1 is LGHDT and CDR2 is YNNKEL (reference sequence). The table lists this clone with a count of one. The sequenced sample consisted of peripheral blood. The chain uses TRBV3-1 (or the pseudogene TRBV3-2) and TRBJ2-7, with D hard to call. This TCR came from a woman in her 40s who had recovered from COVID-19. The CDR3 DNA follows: TGTGCCAGCAGCCAAGATCGCCACACCTACGAGCAGTACTTC. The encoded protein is CASSQDRHTYEQYF.